This T cell receptor beta chain was found in a study of blood T cell repertoires in COVID-19. Study-wide background: Italy, Spain and the United States were the sources of the convalescent and acute COVID-19 samples.

TCRdb's table, derived via immunoSEQ multiplex PCR, lists solely in-frame clones and lacks some. This sample has 100,000 to 150,000 clones, with approximately 88% found just once. From germline, CDR1 is SQVTM and CDR2 ANQGSEA. V was pared by 5 bases and J by 9 bases, with 23 bases between. This CDR3 contains 15 residues. Sequencing was done on a sample of peripheral blood. The receptor was isolated from a man in his sixties or seventies with active COVID-19. J is TRBJ2-1 and V is TRBV29-1; TRBD2 might be the D (5 bases). The CDR3 DNA is TGCAGCGTTACCGGGAAGCTAGGAGCCCTCAGTGAGCAGTTCTTC. Translating it yields CSVTGKLGALSEQFF.